This entry lists 5 T cell receptor beta chains sequenced from one sample in a study of blood T cell repertoires in COVID-19. Some clones are missing from TCRdb's copy, which holds only in-frame ones; the method was immunoSEQ multiplex PCR. Of about 68,000 clones in the sample, roughly 88% are singletons; the top ten hold more than 2%. Sequencing used peripheral blood. Source of these receptors: a human donor in a cohort sampled during active COVID-19.

This clone was counted only a few times. V is TRBV4-2 and J is TRBJ2-7, with D possibly matching TRBD1 (5 bases). Between the trimmed V and J ends, which lost 0 bases and 7 bases, there was a span of 13 bases. This CDR3 has 14 amino acids. The germline V gene has CDR1 LGHNA and CDR2 YNFKEQ. The CDR3 DNA reads as TGTGCCAGCAGCCAAGACCGCAGGGTTGGAGAGCAGTACTTC. Its translation is CASSQDRRVGEQYF.

The chain links TRBV24-1 to TRBJ1-2; 7 bases match TRBD1. Looked up from germline, CDR1 is KGHDR and CDR2 is SFDVKD. V shed 6 bases, J shed 6 bases, and the junction held 9 bases outside the gene matches. The CDR3 covers 14 residues. The CDR3 sequence: CATSPHDRVDGYTF. The CDR3 DNA sequence: TGTGCCACCAGTCCGCATGACAGGGTTGATGGCTACACCTTC.

This chain links TRBV24-1 with TRBJ1-1, with 7 bases fitting TRBD1. Per germline, CDR1 KGHDR and CDR2 SFDVKD. Trimming removed 5 bases from V and 5 bases from J; junction bases left unmatched: 4. This CDR3 is 13 amino acids long. CDR3 residues: CATSAPGGTEAFF. The CDR3 DNA reads as TGTGCCACCAGTGCTCCAGGGGGAACTGAAGCTTTCTTT.

The chain combines TRBV5-8 with TRBJ1-3, with 7 bases identical to TRBD1. The CDR3 length is 14 residues. V shed 4 bases, J shed 3 bases, and the junction held 4 bases outside the gene matches. The germline CDR1 and CDR2 sequences are SGHTS and YDEGEE. CDR3 DNA: TGTGCCAGCAGCCAAGGGGGCCTTGGAAACACCATATATTTT. It is translated as CASSQGGLGNTIYF.

This clone is a singleton in its sample. This rearrangement joins TRBV6-6 to TRBJ2-7; 12 nucleotides agree with TRBD2. The CDR3 spans 15 residues. With V trimmed by 5 bases and J by 4 bases, 6 bases remained unmatched. CDR1 is MNHNY and CDR2 is SVGAGI in the germline V gene (reference sequence). The CDR3 DNA follows: TGTGCCAGCAGTCACGGACTAGCGGGGAGTTACGAGCAGTACTTC. It encodes CASSHGLAGSYEQYF.